This T cell receptor beta chain stems from a study of blood T cell repertoires in COVID-19 (dated by TCRdb to 2020 to 2021). At the level of the whole study: Collaborator samples came from the United States, Italy and Spain and covered acute and convalescent phases of COVID-19. The material from the prospective study consisted of cDNA or gDNA derived from T cells, B-cell-depleted T cells, or PBMCs. The dataset comprised deeply sampled blood TCRbeta repertoires from subjects exposed to, actively infected with, or recovered from COVID-19. The repertoires were made available in a free public database intended to serve as a resource for research on the immune response to SARS-CoV-2. Samples were obtained from the ongoing ImmuneRACE study (first 160 participants) and from over 1,000 subjects provided by 6 global collaborators. Nearly every sample came with metadata listing a de-identified subject ID, COVID-19 status, age in years and sex. Where available, HLA class I and class II types were obtained from metadata supplied by the sample provider rather than from assay-based typing.

TCRbeta CDR3 regions were amplified from genomic DNA by means of the immunoSEQ Assay, a bias-controlled multiplex PCR. Processing in the source paper ran as follows. The number of nucleated cells in each sample was estimated by amplification of reference gene primers within the assay. To quantify the absolute abundance of each unique TCRbeta CDR3 rearrangement, sequence reads were collapsed and filtered. For each sample, productive Simpson clonality was calculated by taking the square root of Simpson's diversity index across productive rearrangements. TCRdb took this table from immuneACCESS and kept in-frame rearrangements with V and J called. Such tables lack part of the clones; where checked against another copy, unresolved V genes explain under half of the gap, and the rest is unexplained. V and J calls and clone size are as listed in that table; D and trimming were resolved from the DNA. The sample contains roughly 170,000 clones, approximately 87% of them found a single time. Around 12% of the sample lies in the top ten.

In Seattle, one collaborating source enrolled patients while the infection was active and tracked those patients longitudinally over the course of disease. Collaborating institutions collected whole blood in K2EDTA tubes following their own protocols. For TCRbeta analysis, collaborator samples were shipped as frozen whole blood, as isolated PBMCs, or as DNA extracted from either sample type. For this clone: Which antigen it targets is not known. No much larger clone is present one base from it, and per-base qualities are unavailable.

V loses 0 bases of germline sequence and J loses 4 bases, and the interval between the two ends is 13 bases. There are 16 amino acids in the CDR3, from cysteine to phenylalanine inclusive. This entry keeps only the CDR3 DNA: 48 bases, framed from base 1. The CDR1 and CDR2 encoded by the germline V gene are WSHSY and SAAADI. Overall results and qualifications from the work: Clinical and demographic metadata were provided uncurated, with the amount varying by source and participant.

Recombination connected TRBV10-2 to TRBJ2-1, with TRBD2 tentatively as D gene (5 bases match). Sequencing used peripheral blood. The sequence was obtained from a woman in her seventies with COVID-19, enrolled during active disease. The nucleotide sequence reads TGCGCCAGCAGTGAGTCTCCGAAAGGAGGATACAATGAGCAGTTCTTC. Translated, this is CASSESPKGGYNEQFF.